Following are 18 T cell receptor beta chains from one sample sequenced in a study of breast tumors, draining lymph nodes, adjacent tissues. Samples came from axillary lymph nodes draining the breast cancer. MiXCR, run by TCRdb on the multiplex PCR reads, gives a single entry per CDR3 protein. The sample lists about 130,000 distinct CDR3 sequences; around 21% were seen once. Sequenced material: axillary lymph node tissue. These receptors all come from a female donor with breast cancer. Some clones in this sample may be carry-over from other donors' samples.

This clonotype was counted many times. The CDR3 here is CASSIRGNEQYF. CDR3 DNA sequence: TGTGCCAGCAGTATCAGGGGCAACGAGCAGTACTTC. The rearrangement joins TRBV27 to TRBJ2-7; maybe TRBD1 (6 bases). CDR3 size: 12 residues. Trimming pared 5 bases from V and 5 bases from J, leaving 10 bases between. Germline V gives CDR1 MNHEY, CDR2 SMNVEV (reference sequence).

This clonotype showed up many times. This chain uses TRBV15 with TRBJ2-7; D is possibly TRBD2 (7 bases). The V gene lost 5 bases and the J gene lost 0 bases, with 11 bases spanning the gap. Germline assignment: CDR1 LNHNV and CDR2 YYDKDF (reference sequence). The CDR3 length is 14 residues. The CDR3 loop reads CATSEGGPSYEQYF. The CDR3 nucleotides read TGTGCCACCAGCGAGGGGGGGCCCTCCTACGAGCAGTACTTC. Full variable domain (outside the CDR3, taken from reference TRBV15 and TRBJ2-7): DAMVIQNPRYQVTQFGKPVTLSCSQTLNHNVMYWYQQKSSQAPKLLFHYYDKDFNNEADTPDNFQSRRPNTSFCFLDIRSPGLGDTAMYLCATSEGGPSYEQYFGPGTRLTVT.

The chain joins TRBV20-1 to TRBJ2-4; either TRBD1 or TRBD2 may fit D (6 bases each). The length of the CDR3 is 14 residues. Trimming stripped 0 bases from V and 4 bases from J, with 10 bases between. CDR1 DFQATT and CDR2 SNEGSKA come from the germline V gene (reference sequence). CDR3 in amino acids: CSARDQGGKNIQYF. The CDR3 DNA reads TGCAGTGCTAGAGATCAAGGGGGGAAAAACATTCAGTACTTC.

V gene TRBV19 combines with J gene TRBJ2-1, with D maybe TRBD1 (5 bases). Germline V lookup: CDR1 LNHDA, CDR2 SQIVND (reference sequence). The CDR3 length is 14 residues. Deletions cut 3 bases from V and 1 base from J, with 7 bases between. CDR3: CASSIQGSYNEQFF. The CDR3 nucleotides are TGTGCCAGTAGTATTCAGGGTTCCTACAATGAGCAGTTCTTC.

This clonotype was counted ten times or more. This sequence joins TRBV3-1 and TRBJ2-2; 9 bases agree with TRBD1. The germline V gene has CDR1 LGHDT and CDR2 YNNKEL (reference sequence). This CDR3 is 17 amino acids long. V shed 5 bases and J 5 bases; nucleotides not matched to a gene: 12. The CDR3, as DNA: TGTGCCAGCAGCTTAGCTATCGGGACAGGGTCTACCGGGGAGCTGTTTTTT. It is translated as CASSLAIGTGSTGELFF.

This clonotype appeared many times. J is TRBJ2-1 and V is TRBV5-4, with D perhaps matching TRBD2 (6 bases). The CDR3 is made up of 12 amino acids. V lost 4 bases, J lost 6 bases, and 8 bases lay in between. CDR1 SGHNT and CDR2 YYREEE come from the germline V gene (reference sequence). CDR3 sequence reads: CASSGTSNEQFF. The CDR3 DNA is TGTGCCAGCAGCGGGACTTCCAATGAGCAGTTCTTC.

Concerning this clonotype itself: A much larger clone differs by one base, so this may be a read error. The chain combines TRBV5-6 with TRBJ2-3, with D perhaps assigned TRBD1 or TRBD2 (5 bases each). The CDR3 spans 15 residues. Germline CDR1 and CDR2: SGHDT and YYEEEE. DNA of the CDR3: TGTGCCAGCAGCCCTGGCGTTGGGGAGACAGATACGCAGTTTTTT. As protein: CASSPGVGETDTQFF. The variable domain in full, completed from reference TRBV5-6 and TRBJ2-3, reads DAGVTQSPTHLIKTRGQQVTLRCSPKSGHDTVSWYQQALGQGPQFIFQYYEEEERQRGNFPDRFSGHQFPNYSSELNVNALLLGDSALYLCASSPGVGETDTQFFGPGTRLTVL.

Regarding this clonotype: Since no conserved phenylalanine or tryptophan closes the CDR3, a read error is the likely cause. The chain joins TRBV2 to TRBJ2-5, with D unresolved. Deletions cut 5 bases from V and 3 bases from J, with 13 bases between. Per germline, CDR1 SNHLY and CDR2 FYNNEI. The CDR3 is made up of 14 amino acids. The CDR3 DNA reads TGTGCCAGCAGTACAGATACAAGAAAAGAGACCCAGTACCTC. It is translated as CASSTDTRKETQYL.

This clonotype appeared many times. This rearrangement joins TRBV6-1 to TRBJ2-7; 7 positions match TRBD1. The CDR3 extends over 13 amino acids. Trimming at V came to 6 bases and at J to 5 bases, leaving 7 bases not matched to a gene. Germline CDR1 is MNHNS and CDR2 is SASEGT. This CDR3 reads CASRIDRVHEQYF. CDR3 sequence (DNA): TGTGCCAGCAGGATCGACAGGGTCCACGAGCAGTACTTC.

This clonotype was seen ten or more times. V is TRBV7-9 and J is TRBJ2-7, with no clear D. Looked up from germline, CDR1 is SEHNR and CDR2 is FQNEAQ (reference sequence). Trimming cost V 7 bases and J 0 bases, with 13 bases left between them. The CDR3 sequence is 14 residues long. The CDR3 protein is CASTLPTNSYEQYF. In nucleotides, the CDR3 is TGTGCCAGCACCCTCCCCACTAACTCCTACGAGCAGTACTTC.

In regard to this clonotype: This clone may be a read error of a much larger clone one base away. The genes are TRBV28 and TRBJ2-7; D uncertain. The germline V gene has CDR1 MDHEN and CDR2 SYDVKM. The CDR3 loop spans 14 amino acids. CDR3 residues: CASTRVSVSYGQYF. The CDR3 DNA reads as TGTGCCAGCACTAGGGTGAGCGTCTCCTACGGGCAGTACTTC. The full variable domain, in which reference TRBV28 and TRBJ2-7 provide the parts outside the CDR3, is DVKVTQSSRYLVKRTGEKVFLECVQDMDHENMFWYRQDPGLGLRLIYFSYDVKMKEKGDIPEGYSVSREKKERFSLILESASTNQTSMYLCASTRVSVSYGQYFGPGTRLTVT.

This clonotype has at least ten counts. The rearrangement uses TRBV5-1 and TRBJ2-1, with D unresolved. V gave up 1 base and J gave up 7 bases, with 12 bases separating them. CDR3 length: 14 residues. Germline values: CDR1 SGHRS, CDR2 YFSETQ. The CDR3, as DNA: TGCGCCAGCAGCTTGATCCCGGGTAATAATGAGCAGTTCTTC. Translating gives CASSLIPGNNEQFF. Complete variable domain (other parts from reference TRBV5-1 and TRBJ2-1): KAGVTQTPRYLIKTRGQQVTLSCSPISGHRSVSWYQQTPGQGLQFLFEYFSETQRNKGNFPGRFSGRQFSNSRSEMNVSTLELGDSALYLCASSLIPGNNEQFFGPGTRLTVL.

In its sample, this clonotype was seen once. This may be a read error: a much more frequent sequence differs by one nucleotide. This is likely a read error, given that the CDR3 carries no conserved phenylalanine or tryptophan at its end. V and J are TRBV20-1 and TRBJ1-5; a weak D match, TRBD1 (6 bases). Looked up from germline, CDR1 is DFQATT and CDR2 is SNEGSKA (reference sequence). The CDR3 totals 13 residues. The V gene lost 1 base and the J gene lost 5 bases, with 9 bases spanning the gap. Written as DNA, the CDR3 is TGCAGTGCTAGAGTACAGGGCGATCAGCCCCAGCATATT. This codes for CSARVQGDQPQHI.

The chain has TRBV9 and TRBJ2-2, with 8 bases that match TRBD2. In germline, CDR1 is SGDLS, CDR2 YYNGEE. The CDR3 sequence is 19 residues long. The ends lost 4 bases at V and 2 bases at J; junction bases unmatched: 16. The CDR3 region is CASSTSREGFSLNTGELFF. CDR3 bases: TGTGCCAGCAGCACCAGCCGGGAGGGGTTTTCTTTAAACACCGGGGAGCTGTTTTTT.

This clonotype came up a few times. The chain uses TRBV28 and TRBJ2-6; the D gene is possibly TRBD2 (5 bases). Looked up from germline, CDR1 is MDHEN and CDR2 is SYDVKM. V lost 2 bases, J lost 1 base, and 6 bases lay in between. This CDR3 region has 15 residues. CDR3 sequence: CASSLGSSGANVLTF. The CDR3 DNA follows: TGTGCCAGCAGTTTAGGGAGTTCTGGGGCCAACGTCCTGACTTTC.

This clonotype was seen more than once but under ten times. The chain has TRBV7-2 and TRBJ1-5, with D unclear. This CDR3 is 18 amino acids long. The germline V gene has CDR1 SGHTA and CDR2 FQGNSA. The V end was cut by 2 bases, the J end by 0 bases, with 17 bases between. Here the CDR3 DNA reads TGTGCCAGCAGCTTAAGGGCAGGTTCCCTGAATAGCAATCAGCCCCAGCATTTT. It codes for CASSLRAGSLNSNQPQHF. The full variable domain, in which reference TRBV7-2 and TRBJ1-5 provide the parts outside the CDR3, is GAGVSQSPSNKVTEKGKDVELRCDPISGHTALYWYRQSLGQGLEFLIYFQGNSAPDKSGLPSDRFSAERTGGSVSTLTIQRTQQEDSAVYLCASSLRAGSLNSNQPQHFGDGTRLSIL.

This clonotype appeared many times. CDR3 nucleotides: TGCAGTGCCTCTCTGGGGCGGGGCGGGTCCTACAATGAGCAGTTCTTC. Translated, it gives CSASLGRGGSYNEQFF. V is TRBV20-1 and J is TRBJ2-1, with D perhaps matching TRBD2 (6 bases). Per germline, CDR1 DFQATT and CDR2 SNEGSKA (reference sequence). Trimming stripped 6 bases from V and 1 base from J, with 19 bases between. CDR3 length: 16 amino acids.

This clonotype was found a few times. V usage is TRBV5-1 and J usage is TRBJ2-2, with 16 bases matching TRBD2. V was clipped by 4 bases and J by 1 base; unmatched bases: 13. CDR3 length: 21 amino acids. Germline V gene data show CDR1 as SGHRS and CDR2 as YFSETQ. The CDR3 DNA reads TGCGCCAGCAGCGCCGGATCCCCGGGACTAGCGGGAGGGTTGAACACCGGGGAGCTGTTTTTT. Translation: CASSAGSPGLAGGLNTGELFF.